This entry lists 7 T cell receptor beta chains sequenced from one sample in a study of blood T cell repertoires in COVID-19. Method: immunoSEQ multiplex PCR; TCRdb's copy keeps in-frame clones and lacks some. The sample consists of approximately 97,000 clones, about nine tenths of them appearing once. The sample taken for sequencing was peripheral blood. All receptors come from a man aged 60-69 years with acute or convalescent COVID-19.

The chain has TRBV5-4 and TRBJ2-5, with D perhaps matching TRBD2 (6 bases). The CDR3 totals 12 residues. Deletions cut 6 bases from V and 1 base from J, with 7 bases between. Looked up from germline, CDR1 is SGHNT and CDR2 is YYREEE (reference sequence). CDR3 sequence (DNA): TGTGCCAGCACCGGGGGCCAAGAGACCCAGTACTTC. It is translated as CASTGGQETQYF.

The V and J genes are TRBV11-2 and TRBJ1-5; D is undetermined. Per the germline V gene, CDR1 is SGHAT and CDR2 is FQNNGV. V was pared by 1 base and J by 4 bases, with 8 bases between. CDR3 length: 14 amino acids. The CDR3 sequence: CASSLASGNQPQHF. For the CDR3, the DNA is TGTGCCAGCAGCTTAGCGTCGGGAAATCAGCCCCAGCATTTT.

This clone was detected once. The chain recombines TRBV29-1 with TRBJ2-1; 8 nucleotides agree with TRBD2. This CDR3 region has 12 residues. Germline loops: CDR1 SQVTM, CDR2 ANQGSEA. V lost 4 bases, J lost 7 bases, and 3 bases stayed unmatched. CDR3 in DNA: TGCAGCGTTGCTTTAGCGGGGAATGAGCAGTTCTTC. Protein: CSVALAGNEQFF.

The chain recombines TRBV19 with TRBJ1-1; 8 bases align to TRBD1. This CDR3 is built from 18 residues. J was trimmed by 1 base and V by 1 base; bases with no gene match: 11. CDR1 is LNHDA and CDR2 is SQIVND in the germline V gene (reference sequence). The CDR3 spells CASSIGGPGGTRNTEAFF. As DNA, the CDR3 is TGTGCCAGTAGTATAGGAGGGCCAGGGGGCACGAGGAACACTGAAGCTTTCTTT.

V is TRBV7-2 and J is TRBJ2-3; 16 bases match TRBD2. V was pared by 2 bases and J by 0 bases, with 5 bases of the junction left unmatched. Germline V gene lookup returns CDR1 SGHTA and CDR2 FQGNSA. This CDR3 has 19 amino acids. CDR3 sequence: CASSLMGLAGGRSTDTQYF. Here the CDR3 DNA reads TGTGCCAGCAGCTTAATGGGACTAGCGGGGGGGCGGAGCACAGATACGCAGTATTTT.

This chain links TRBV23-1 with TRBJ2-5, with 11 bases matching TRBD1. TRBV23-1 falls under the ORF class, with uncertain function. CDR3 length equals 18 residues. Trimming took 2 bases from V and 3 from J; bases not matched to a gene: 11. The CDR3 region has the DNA TGCGCCAGCAGTCAAATTCTCTCCCGGGACAGGGGGGAAGAGACCCAGTACTTC. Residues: CASSQILSRDRGEETQYF.

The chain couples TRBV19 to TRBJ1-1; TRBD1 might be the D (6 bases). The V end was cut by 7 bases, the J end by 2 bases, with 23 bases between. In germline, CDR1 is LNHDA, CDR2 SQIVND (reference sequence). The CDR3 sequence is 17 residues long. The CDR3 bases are TGTGCCAGTACCAAGACGGGGGGGGCCTCCTTTAACACTGAAGCTTTCTTT. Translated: CASTKTGGASFNTEAFF.